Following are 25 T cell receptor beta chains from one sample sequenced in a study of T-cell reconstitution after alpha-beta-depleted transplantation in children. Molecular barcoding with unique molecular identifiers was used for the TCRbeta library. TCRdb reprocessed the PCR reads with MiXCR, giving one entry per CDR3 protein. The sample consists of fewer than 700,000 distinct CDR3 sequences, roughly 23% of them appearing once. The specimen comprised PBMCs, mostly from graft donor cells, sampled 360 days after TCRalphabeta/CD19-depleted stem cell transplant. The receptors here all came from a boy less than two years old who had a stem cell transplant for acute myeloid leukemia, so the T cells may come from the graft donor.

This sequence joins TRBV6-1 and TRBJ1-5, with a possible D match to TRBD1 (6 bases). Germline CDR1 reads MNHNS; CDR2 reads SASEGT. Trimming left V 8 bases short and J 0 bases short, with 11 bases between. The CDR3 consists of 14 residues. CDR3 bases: TGTGCCAGCGGGGGGGCACCTAGCAATCAGCCCCAGCATTTT. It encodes CASGGAPSNQPQHF.

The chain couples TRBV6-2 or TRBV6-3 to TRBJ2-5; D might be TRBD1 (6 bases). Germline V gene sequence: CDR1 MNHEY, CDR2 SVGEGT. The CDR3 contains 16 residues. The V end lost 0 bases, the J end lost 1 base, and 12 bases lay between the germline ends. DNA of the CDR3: TGTGCCAGCAGTTACTCGGGGGCGACGGCCCAAGAGACCCAGTACTTC. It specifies CASSYSGATAQETQYF.

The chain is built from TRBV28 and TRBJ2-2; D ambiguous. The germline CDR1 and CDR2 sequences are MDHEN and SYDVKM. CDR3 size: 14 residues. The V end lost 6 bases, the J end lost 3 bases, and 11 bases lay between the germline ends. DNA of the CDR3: TGTGCCAGCAGACAATTCGGAGACACCGGGGAGCTGTTTTTT. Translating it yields CASRQFGDTGELFF.

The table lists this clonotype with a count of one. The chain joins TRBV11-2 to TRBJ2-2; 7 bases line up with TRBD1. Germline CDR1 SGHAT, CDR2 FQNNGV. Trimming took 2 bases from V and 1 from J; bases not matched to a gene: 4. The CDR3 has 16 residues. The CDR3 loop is CASSLQGTVNTGELFF. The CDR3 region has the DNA TGTGCCAGCAGCTTACAAGGGACAGTGAACACCGGGGAGCTGTTTTTT.

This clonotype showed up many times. The CDR3 sequence: CASSFRGSAGRYQETQYF. CDR3 coding DNA: TGTGCCAGCAGCTTTAGGGGGTCGGCAGGGCGCTACCAAGAGACCCAGTACTTC. This rearrangement joins TRBV13 to TRBJ2-5; D perhaps matches TRBD1 (6 bases). V was pared by 3 bases and J by 0 bases, with 20 bases between. This CDR3 is built from 18 residues. The germline CDR1 and CDR2 sequences are PRHDT and FYEKMQ (reference sequence).

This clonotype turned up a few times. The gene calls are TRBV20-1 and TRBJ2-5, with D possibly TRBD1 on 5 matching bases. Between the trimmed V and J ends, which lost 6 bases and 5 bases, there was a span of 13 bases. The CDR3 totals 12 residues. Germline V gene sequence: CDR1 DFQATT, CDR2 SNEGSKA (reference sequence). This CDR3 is CSAKAPGETQYF. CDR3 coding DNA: TGCAGTGCCAAAGCCCCAGGGGAGACCCAGTACTTC.

The CDR3 DNA is TGCAGTGCTAAGGACAGGGGGGGCGATTCACCCCTCCACTTT. Amino acid sequence: CSAKDRGGDSPLHF. The rearrangement uses TRBV20-1 and TRBJ1-6; 10 positions match TRBD1. The germline CDR1 and CDR2 sequences are DFQATT and SNEGSKA (reference sequence). The V and J ends lost 4 bases and 8 bases, in that order; junction bases with no gene match: 5. The CDR3 length is 14 residues.

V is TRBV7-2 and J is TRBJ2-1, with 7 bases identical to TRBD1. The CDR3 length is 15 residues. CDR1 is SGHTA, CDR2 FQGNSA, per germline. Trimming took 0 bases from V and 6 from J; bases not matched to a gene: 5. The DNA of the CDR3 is TGTGCCAGCAGCTTAGCTCCCGGACAGGTCAATGAGCAGTTCTTC. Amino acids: CASSLAPGQVNEQFF.

DNA of the CDR3: TGTGCCAGCAGGCCTAGCGGGGGGGCTTTGAATGAGCAGTTCTTC. Amino acid sequence: CASRPSGGALNEQFF. The gene calls are TRBV11-2 and TRBJ2-1; the match to TRBD2 covers 12 bases. This CDR3 has 15 amino acids. The J segment lost 7 bases and the V segment lost 6 bases, leaving 7 bases of the junction unmatched. Germline CDR1 is SGHAT and CDR2 is FQNNGV.

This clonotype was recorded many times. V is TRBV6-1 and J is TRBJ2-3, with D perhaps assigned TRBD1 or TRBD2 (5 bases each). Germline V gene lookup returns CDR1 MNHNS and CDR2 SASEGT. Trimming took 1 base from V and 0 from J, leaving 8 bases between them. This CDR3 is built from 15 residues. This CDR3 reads CASSEEGPSTDTQYF. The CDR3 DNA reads TGTGCCAGCAGTGAAGAGGGACCGAGCACAGATACGCAGTATTTT.

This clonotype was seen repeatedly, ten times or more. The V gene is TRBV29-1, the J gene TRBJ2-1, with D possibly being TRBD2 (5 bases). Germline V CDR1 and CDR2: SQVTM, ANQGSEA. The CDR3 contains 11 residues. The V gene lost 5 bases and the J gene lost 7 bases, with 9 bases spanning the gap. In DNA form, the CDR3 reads TGCAGCGTTAACCGGGGAAATGAGCAGTTCTTC. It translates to CSVNRGNEQFF.

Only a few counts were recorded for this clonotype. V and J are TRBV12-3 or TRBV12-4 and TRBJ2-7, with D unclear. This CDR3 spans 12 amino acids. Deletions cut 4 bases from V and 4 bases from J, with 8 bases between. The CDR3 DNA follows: TGTGCCAGCAGTTCTCCCTTATACGAGCAGTACTTC. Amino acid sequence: CASSSPLYEQYF.

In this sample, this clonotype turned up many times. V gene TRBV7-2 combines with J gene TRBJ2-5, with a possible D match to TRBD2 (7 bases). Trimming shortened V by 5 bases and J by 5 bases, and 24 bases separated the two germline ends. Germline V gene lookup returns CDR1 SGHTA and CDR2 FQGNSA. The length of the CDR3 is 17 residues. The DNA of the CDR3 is TGTGCCAGCAGCGAGAAGCCGCGGGGGCCCCTGCAGGAGACCCAGTACTTC. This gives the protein CASSEKPRGPLQETQYF.

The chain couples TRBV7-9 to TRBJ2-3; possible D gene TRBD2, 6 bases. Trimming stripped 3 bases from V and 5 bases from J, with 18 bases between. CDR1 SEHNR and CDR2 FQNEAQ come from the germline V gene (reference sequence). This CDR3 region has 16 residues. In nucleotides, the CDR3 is TGTGCCAGCAGCTTTCGGAGGGACCGTCTGGAAGATACGCAGTATTTT. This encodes CASSFRRDRLEDTQYF.

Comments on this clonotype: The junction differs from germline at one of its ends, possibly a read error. CDR3 sequence: CASSYLGEISTVVSHF. As DNA, the CDR3 is TGTGCCAGCAGTTACCTAGGGGAGATCTCTACCGTCGTCTCCCATTTC. The rearrangement links TRBV6-5 to TRBJ2-6; perhaps D is TRBD1 or TRBD2 (5 bases each). The CDR3 covers 16 residues. The germline V gene encodes CDR1 MNHEY and CDR2 SVGAGI.

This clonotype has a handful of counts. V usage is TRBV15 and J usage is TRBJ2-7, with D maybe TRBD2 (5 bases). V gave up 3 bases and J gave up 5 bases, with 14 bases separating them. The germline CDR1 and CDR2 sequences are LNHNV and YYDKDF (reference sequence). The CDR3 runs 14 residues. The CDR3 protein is CATSSGRGLDEQYV. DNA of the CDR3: TGTGCCACCAGCAGTGGACGGGGTTTGGACGAGCAGTACGTC.

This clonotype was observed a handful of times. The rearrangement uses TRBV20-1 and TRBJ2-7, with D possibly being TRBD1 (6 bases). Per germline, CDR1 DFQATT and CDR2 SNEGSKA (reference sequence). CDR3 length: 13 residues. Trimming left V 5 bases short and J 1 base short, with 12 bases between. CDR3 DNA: TGCAGTGCTGCTGGACAGAAGTCCTACGAGCAGTACGTC. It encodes CSAAGQKSYEQYV.

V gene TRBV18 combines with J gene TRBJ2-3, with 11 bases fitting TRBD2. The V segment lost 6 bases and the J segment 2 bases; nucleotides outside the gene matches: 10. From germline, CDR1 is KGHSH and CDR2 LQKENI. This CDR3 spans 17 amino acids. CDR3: CASSLLAGLAATDTQYF. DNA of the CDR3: TGTGCCAGCTCGCTCTTGGCGGGACTAGCGGCCACAGATACGCAGTATTTT.

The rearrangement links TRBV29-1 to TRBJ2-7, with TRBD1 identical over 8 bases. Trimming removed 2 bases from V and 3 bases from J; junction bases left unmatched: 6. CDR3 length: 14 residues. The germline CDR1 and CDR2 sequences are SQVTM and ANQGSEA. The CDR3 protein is CSVENRGANYEQYF. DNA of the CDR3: TGCAGCGTTGAAAACAGGGGGGCCAACTACGAGCAGTACTTC.

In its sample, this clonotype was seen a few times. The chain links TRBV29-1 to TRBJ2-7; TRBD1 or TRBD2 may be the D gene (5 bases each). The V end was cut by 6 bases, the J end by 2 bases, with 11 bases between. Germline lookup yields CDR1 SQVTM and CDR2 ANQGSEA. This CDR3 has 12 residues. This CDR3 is CSVTGTAYEQYF. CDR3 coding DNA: TGCAGCGTCACCGGGACCGCCTACGAGCAGTACTTC.

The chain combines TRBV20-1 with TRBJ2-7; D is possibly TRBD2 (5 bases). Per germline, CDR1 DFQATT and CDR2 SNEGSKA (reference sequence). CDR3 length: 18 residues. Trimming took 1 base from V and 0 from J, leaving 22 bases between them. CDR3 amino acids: CSARAPISWAGSSYEQYV. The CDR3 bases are TGCAGTGCTAGAGCGCCTATCTCTTGGGCGGGCAGCTCCTACGAGCAGTACGTC.

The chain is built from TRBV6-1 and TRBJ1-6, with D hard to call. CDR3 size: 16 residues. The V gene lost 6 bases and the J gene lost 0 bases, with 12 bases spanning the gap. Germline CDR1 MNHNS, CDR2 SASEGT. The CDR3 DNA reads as TGTGCCAGCAGCAGGTCGCCAAGCTCCTATAATTCACCCCTCCACTTT. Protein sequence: CASSRSPSSYNSPLHF.

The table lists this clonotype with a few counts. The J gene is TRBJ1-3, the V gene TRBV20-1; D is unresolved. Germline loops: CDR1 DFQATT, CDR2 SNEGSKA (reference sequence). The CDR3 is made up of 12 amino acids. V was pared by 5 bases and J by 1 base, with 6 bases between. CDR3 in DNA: TGCAGTGCTGCTATTTCTGGAAACACCATATATTTT. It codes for CSAAISGNTIYF.

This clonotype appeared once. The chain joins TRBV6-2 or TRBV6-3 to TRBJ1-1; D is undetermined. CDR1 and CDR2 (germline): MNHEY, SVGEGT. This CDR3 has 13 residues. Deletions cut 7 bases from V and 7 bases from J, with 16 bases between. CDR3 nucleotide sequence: TGTGCCAGCACCCCGGAAAGGGCTCGTGAAGCTTTCTTT. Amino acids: CASTPERAREAFF.

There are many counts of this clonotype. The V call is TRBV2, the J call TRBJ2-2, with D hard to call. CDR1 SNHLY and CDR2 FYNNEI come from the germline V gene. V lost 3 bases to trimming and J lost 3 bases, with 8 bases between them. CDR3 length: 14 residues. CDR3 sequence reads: CASSDVTDTGELFF. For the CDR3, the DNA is TGTGCCAGCAGTGACGTAACGGACACCGGGGAGCTGTTTTTT.